This section outlines one T cell receptor (beta chain) sequence together with its context. The CDR3 consists of 14 residues. Trimming cost V 7 bases and J 3 bases, with 15 bases left between them. Germline loops: CDR1 MNHEY, CDR2 SVGAGI. The data were produced by immunoSEQ multiplex PCR, yet TCRdb's version contains in-frame clones alone and is incomplete. The sample shows 150,000 or so clones, about 79% of them seen only once. The source of the sample is a study of blood T cell repertoires in COVID-19. Study-level information: PBMCs, B-cell-depleted T cells, or T cells were the source of the cDNA or gDNA that made up the material.

This TCR came from a woman in her sixties or seventies with acute or convalescent COVID-19. Sample: peripheral blood. The chain couples TRBV6-5 to TRBJ1-1, with TRBD1 as a possible D gene (5 bases). In nucleotides, the CDR3 is TGTGCCAGCATCTCTCCGGGGGGGTACACTGAAGCTTTCTTT. The encoded protein is CASISPGGYTEAFF.